This passage covers 23 T cell receptor beta chains from one sample sequenced in a study of shared clonotypes between healthy human individuals (dated by TCRdb to about 2020). Library construction relied on the immunoSEQ multiplex PCR assay. Imported from immuneACCESS, the table was reduced by TCRdb to in-frame sequences with V and J called. These copies leave out some clones; in studies compared against another copy, an unresolved V gene accounts for under half, and the cause of the remainder is not known. Counted in this sample were 980,000 or so clones; over 75% of them appeared once. The ten largest clonotypes hold nearly 1.5% of the sample. The sequenced sample consisted of memory CD4+ T cells sorted from blood. Taken with the paper, the label for cell subset or site translates to: CD45RA-negative fraction. All receptors come from a man between 18 and 35 years old in good health.

The V call is TRBV30, the J call TRBJ2-7; D uncertain. V was pared by 0 bases and J by 2 bases, with 8 bases between. The germline V gene has CDR1 GTSNPN and CDR2 SVGIG (reference sequence). The CDR3 loop spans 13 amino acids. The CDR3, as DNA: TGTGCCTGGAGTGTTGGAAAGCCCTACGAGCAGTACTTC. Its translation: CAWSVGKPYEQYF.

The chain employs TRBV7-2 and TRBJ2-7, with 9 bases aligning to TRBD1. The CDR3 runs to 15 residues. After removal of 0 bases from V and 5 bases from J, the junction contained 5 bases not matched to a gene. The germline CDR1 and CDR2 sequences are SGHTA and FQGNSA. The CDR3 region is CASSLAGQGIHEQYF. The CDR3, as DNA: TGTGCCAGCAGCTTAGCGGGACAGGGAATCCACGAGCAGTACTTC.

The sample holds one count of this clone. The rearrangement joins TRBV4-3 to TRBJ1-2; no definite D call. The CDR3 is made up of 16 amino acids. Germline CDR1 LGHNA, CDR2 YSLEER. With 0 bases removed from V and 4 bases from J, the gap between germline ends came to 15 bases. CDR3 coding DNA: TGCGCCAGCAGCCAAGATCCGACGGCGAGGACCTATGGCTACACCTTC. Its protein product is CASSQDPTARTYGYTF.

This clone has only a few counts. The genes are TRBV6-5 and TRBJ2-1; TRBD1 matches at 7 bases. The V gene's germline CDR1 is MNHEY and CDR2 SVGAGI. The CDR3 totals 14 residues. The V gene end was trimmed by 6 bases and the J gene end by 4 bases; junction bases not matched to a gene: 6. The CDR3 region has the DNA TGTGCCAGCAGGTCTTGGGACAGATACAATGAGCAGTTCTTC. Encoded protein: CASRSWDRYNEQFF.

The chain uses TRBV29-1 and TRBJ2-7; 8 bases align to TRBD2. This CDR3 region has 12 residues. The ends lost 5 bases at V and 4 bases at J; junction bases unmatched: 4. Germline CDR1 and CDR2: SQVTM and ANQGSEA. CDR3 DNA: TGCAGCGTTCGGGAGGGGACGTACGAGCAGTACTTC. It is translated as CSVREGTYEQYF.

This chain links TRBV18 with TRBJ1-4; D call uncertain. From germline, CDR1 is KGHSH and CDR2 LQKENI. The CDR3 loop spans 14 amino acids. The germline V and J ends were trimmed by 6 bases and 2 bases, with 10 bases remaining between them. CDR3 amino acids: CASSLGITNEKLFF. The DNA of the CDR3 is TGTGCCAGCTCTCTAGGGATTACTAATGAAAAACTGTTTTTT.

The V call is TRBV7-2, the J call TRBJ2-5; 8 positions agree with TRBD2. Germline V gene lookup returns CDR1 SGHTA and CDR2 FQGNSA. CDR3 length equals 16 residues. Trimming took 1 base from V and 5 from J; bases not matched to a gene: 9. CDR3 loop: CASSLEGAGGSETQYF. For the CDR3, the DNA is TGTGCCAGCAGCTTAGAAGGGGCGGGGGGATCGGAGACCCAGTACTTC.

The chain couples TRBV14 to TRBJ1-2; D ambiguous. The V gene lost 5 bases and the J gene lost 3 bases, with 13 bases spanning the gap. Germline V CDR1 and CDR2: SGHDN, FVKESK. The CDR3 totals 14 residues. The CDR3 nucleotides are TGTGCCAGCAGCAACAGAGACCCCTACTATGGCTACACCTTC. Protein product: CASSNRDPYYGYTF. Using reference TRBV14 and TRBJ1-2 for the parts outside the CDR3, the full variable domain is EAGVTQFPSHSVIEKGQTVTLRCDPISGHDNLYWYRRVMGKEIKFLLHFVKESKQDESGMPNNRFLAERTGGTYSTLKVQPAELEDSGVYFCASSNRDPYYGYTFGSGTRLTVV.

The chain links TRBV4-3 to TRBJ2-4, with D possibly called TRBD1 or TRBD2 (7 bases each). Germline V gives CDR1 LGHNA, CDR2 YSLEER. The V end lost 0 bases, the J end lost 3 bases, and 27 bases lay between the germline ends. This CDR3 region has 21 residues. In nucleotides, the CDR3 is TGCGCCAGCAGCCAAGAAGCCCCGTCAGGGGGGGCTTTTGTAGGCAAAAACATTCAGTACTTC. Amino acids: CASSQEAPSGGAFVGKNIQYF.

This clone was found a few times. V usage is TRBV7-2 and J usage is TRBJ2-3; 10 bases are a match to TRBD1. This CDR3 comprises 16 residues. Germline loops: CDR1 SGHTA, CDR2 FQGNSA. V lost 2 bases to trimming and J lost 1 base; unmatched junction nucleotides: 3. DNA for the CDR3: TGTGCCAGCAGCTTACACGGGACAGGGGGCACAGATACGCAGTATTTT. Encoded protein: CASSLHGTGGTDTQYF.

The genes are TRBV30 and TRBJ2-2; D is ambiguous. The V end was cut by 5 bases, the J end by 6 bases, with 13 bases between. The germline CDR1 and CDR2 sequences are GTSNPN and SVGIG (reference sequence). The CDR3 loop spans 13 amino acids. Here the CDR3 reads CAWCPSPAGELFF. The CDR3, as DNA: TGTGCCTGGTGCCCCTCGCCCGCCGGGGAGCTGTTTTTT.

The genes are TRBV7-9 and TRBJ2-3, with TRBD1 identical over 8 bases. The CDR3 contains 15 residues. The germline V gene has CDR1 SEHNR and CDR2 FQNEAQ (reference sequence). J lost 2 bases, V lost 2 bases, and 3 bases had no gene match. The CDR3 loop reads CASSLRQGNTDTQYF. The CDR3 nucleotides read TGTGCCAGCAGCTTACGACAGGGGAACACAGATACGCAGTATTTT.

This rearrangement joins TRBV28 to TRBJ1-1, with D unresolved. Germline lookup yields CDR1 MDHEN and CDR2 SYDVKM. This CDR3 comprises 17 residues. V was trimmed by 5 bases and J by 3 bases, leaving 22 bases between them. CDR3 residues: CASSPLRQRELYTEAFF. The DNA of the CDR3 is TGTGCCAGCAGTCCTCTCCGGCAGCGAGAGCTCTACACTGAAGCTTTCTTT.

This chain links TRBV6-1 with TRBJ2-7; perhaps TRBD2 as D (6 bases). V gave up 0 bases and J gave up 3 bases, with 12 bases separating them. Germline values: CDR1 MNHNS, CDR2 SASEGT. This CDR3 spans 15 amino acids. CDR3 sequence: CASSEAGLPIYEQYF. For the CDR3, the DNA is TGTGCCAGCAGTGAAGCGGGACTGCCGATCTACGAGCAGTACTTC.

Turning to this clone: The junction departs from germline at one end; a sequencing error may be responsible. The rearrangement uses TRBV7-7 and TRBJ1-5; 9 bases line up with TRBD1. The CDR3 consists of 15 residues. Germline CDR1 SSHAT, CDR2 FNYEAQ (reference sequence). CDR3 in DNA: TGTGCTAGCAGCTGCCCGACAGGGGGAAATCAGCCCCAGCATTTT. Residues: CASSCPTGGNQPQHF.

Remarks on this clone: The same CDR3 is also encoded by other DNA sequences in this sample. The chain has TRBV6-1 and TRBJ2-3; D gene ambiguous. Germline-derived CDR1 and CDR2 are MNHNS and SASEGT. V lost 8 bases to trimming and J lost 2 bases, with 8 bases between them. CDR3 length: 12 amino acids. The CDR3 loop reads CASRGNTDTQYF. The DNA of the CDR3 is TGTGCCAGCCGAGGTAACACAGATACGCAGTATTTT.

The chain is built from TRBV10-3 and TRBJ1-2; 7 bases fit TRBD1. Unmatched junction bases numbered 5, after V lost 3 bases and J lost 4 bases. This CDR3 is 14 amino acids long. Germline-derived CDR1 and CDR2 are ENHRY and SYGVKD. The CDR3 is CAISDAGGIYGYTF. The CDR3 DNA follows: TGTGCCATCAGTGACGCAGGGGGAATCTATGGCTACACCTTC.

The gene calls are TRBV2 and TRBJ1-2; D is perhaps TRBD1 (6 bases). The V gene's germline CDR1 is SNHLY and CDR2 FYNNEI. This CDR3 has 15 residues. Trimming stripped 5 bases from V and 2 bases from J, with 15 bases between. For the CDR3, the DNA is TGTGCCAGCAGTATGGACAGAAAAAAAAACTATGGCTACACCTTC. Protein: CASSMDRKKNYGYTF.

J is TRBJ2-3 and V is TRBV19, with D unclear. Trimming stripped 3 bases from V and 6 bases from J, with 4 bases between. Germline V lookup: CDR1 LNHDA, CDR2 SQIVND (reference sequence). CDR3 size: 11 residues. The CDR3 bases are TGTGCCAGTAGTATGTGGGATACGCAGTATTTT. Residues: CASSMWDTQYF.

This clone has only a few counts. V is TRBV7-8 and J is TRBJ2-1, with TRBD1 matching over 8 bases. The CDR3 length is 17 residues. V was pared by 5 bases and J by 1 base, with 10 bases of the junction left unmatched. CDR1 SGHVS and CDR2 FQNEAQ come from the germline V gene. CDR3 coding DNA: TGTGCCAGCAGCCGGAGGGAGGACAGGGCGTCCTACAATGAGCAGTTCTTC. Translated, it gives CASSRREDRASYNEQFF. Based on the CDR3 plus reference TRBV7-8 and TRBJ2-1, the full variable domain is GAGVSQSPRYKVAKRGQDVALRCDPISGHVSLFWYQQALGQGPEFLTYFQNEAQLDKSGLPSDRFFAERPEGSVSTLKIQRTQQEDSAVYLCASSRREDRASYNEQFFGPGTRLTVL.

The rearrangement joins TRBV10-3 to TRBJ2-3; 14 bases line up with TRBD2. With V trimmed by 10 bases and J by 4 bases, 7 bases remained unmatched. There are 15 residues in the CDR3. Per germline, CDR1 ENHRY and CDR2 SYGVKD. The chain's CDR3 is CATRLAGGPSDTQYF. DNA for the CDR3: TGTGCCACCCGACTAGCGGGAGGGCCCTCAGATACGCAGTATTTT.

The J gene is TRBJ1-1, the V gene TRBV18, with 10 nucleotides matching TRBD1. V gave up 6 bases and J gave up 0 bases; unmatched junction bases: 4. From germline, CDR1 is KGHSH and CDR2 LQKENI. This CDR3 has 15 residues. CDR3 region: CASSRDRGMNTEAFF. CDR3 sequence (DNA): TGTGCCAGCTCCCGGGACAGGGGCATGAACACTGAAGCTTTCTTT.

There are a few counts of this clone. V gene TRBV7-9 combines with J gene TRBJ2-7; 11 positions match TRBD2. CDR1 and CDR2 from the germline V gene are SEHNR and FQNEAQ (reference sequence). J gave up 6 bases and V 6 bases, and 10 bases lay outside the gene matches. The CDR3 consists of 15 residues. The CDR3 DNA sequence: TGTGCCAGCAGACCGAGTAGCGGGAGGGCCTCCGAGCAGTACTTC. Protein: CASRPSSGRASEQYF.